The 9 T cell receptor beta chains below come from one sample, sequenced in a study of cytomegalovirus exposure and HLA in healthy donors (dated by TCRdb to the late 2010s). The library was obtained by the immunoSEQ multiplex PCR assay. A mixture of 60 forward primers for TCR Vbeta segments and 13 reverse primers for TCR Jbeta segments was used in the multiplex PCR. Drawn from immuneACCESS, this table holds only the in-frame rearrangements with V and J called that TCRdb kept. Clones are partly lost; checked studies trace under half to an unresolved V gene and leave the rest unexplained. This sample's clone table shows under 150,000 clones. The top ten clonotypes cover roughly 2% of the sample. The sequencing input was PBMCs. Receptors originate from a woman aged 60-70 years in good health and CMV-seronegative.

This chain connects TRBV7-9 to TRBJ1-2; 7 bases match TRBD1. Germline V gene sequence: CDR1 SEHNR, CDR2 FQNEAQ (reference sequence). J lost 5 bases, V lost 5 bases, and 5 bases had no gene match. The CDR3 runs to 13 residues. The CDR3 loop reads CASSPGQEYGYTF. The CDR3 nucleotides are TGTGCCAGCAGCCCTGGACAGGAATATGGCTACACCTTC. Variable domain in full (rest from reference TRBV7-9 and TRBJ1-2): DTGVSQNPRHKITKRGQNVTFRCDPISEHNRLYWYRQTLGQGPEFLTYFQNEAQLEKSRLLSDRFSAERPKGSFSTLEIQRTEQGDSAMYLCASSPGQEYGYTFGSGTRLTVV.

The rearrangement uses TRBV5-1 and TRBJ2-7; 13 nucleotides agree with TRBD2. V lost 4 bases to trimming and J lost 4 bases; unmatched junction nucleotides: 8. Germline loops: CDR1 SGHRS, CDR2 YFSETQ. This CDR3 is 16 amino acids long. Here the CDR3 reads CASSPSLAGGPYEQYF. The CDR3 DNA reads TGCGCCAGCAGCCCCTCACTAGCGGGAGGGCCGTACGAGCAGTACTTC.

This chain links TRBV7-9 with TRBJ2-3; TRBD1 is a possible D gene (6 bases). The CDR3 extends over 16 amino acids. V dropped 1 base and J dropped 0 bases, with 11 bases sitting between them. Germline CDR1 is SEHNR and CDR2 is FQNEAQ (reference sequence). CDR3 residues: CASSLEGTSSTDTQYF. For the CDR3, the DNA is TGTGCCAGCAGCTTAGAGGGGACATCTAGCACAGATACGCAGTATTTT.

This chain joins TRBV11-2 and TRBJ2-7, with D tentatively TRBD1 (7 bases). This CDR3 is built from 14 residues. The V gene lost 0 bases and the J gene lost 7 bases, with 13 bases spanning the gap. Germline CDR1 is SGHAT and CDR2 is FQNNGV. For the CDR3, the DNA is TGTGCCAGCAGCTTAGACAGGGGGGTCTATGAGCAGTACTTC. Amino acids: CASSLDRGVYEQYF.

DNA for the CDR3: TGTGCCAGCAGTCCCCTGGCCTCCTACAATGAGCAGTTCTTC. It is translated as CASSPLASYNEQFF. The chain uses TRBV27 and TRBJ2-1; no clear D. The germline CDR1 and CDR2 sequences are MNHEY and SMNVEV (reference sequence). The V end was cut by 5 bases, the J end by 0 bases, with 8 bases between. The CDR3 totals 14 residues.

The chain carries TRBV7-2 and TRBJ2-7; TRBD2 aligns across 15 bases. The trim removed 6 bases at V and 2 bases at J, leaving 8 bases unmatched. The V gene's germline CDR1 is SGHTA and CDR2 FQGNSA. The CDR3 runs to 17 residues. CDR3 protein: CASSRTSGRANPYEQYF. The CDR3 DNA reads TGTGCCAGCAGTCGGACTAGCGGGAGGGCCAATCCCTACGAGCAGTACTTC. Together with reference TRBV7-2 and TRBJ2-7, the CDR3 gives the full variable domain: GAGVSQSPSNKVTEKGKDVELRCDPISGHTALYWYRQSLGQGLEFLIYFQGNSAPDKSGLPSDRFSAERTGGSVSTLTIQRTQQEDSAVYLCASSRTSGRANPYEQYFGPGTRLTVT.

The genes are TRBV28 and TRBJ1-4, with 7 nucleotides matching TRBD1. Germline values: CDR1 MDHEN, CDR2 SYDVKM. The J segment lost 8 bases and the V segment lost 7 bases, leaving 4 bases of the junction unmatched. This CDR3 contains 12 residues. The DNA of the CDR3 is TGTGCCAGCATGACAGGGCGGGAAAAACTGTTTTTT. The encoded protein is CASMTGREKLFF.

The rearrangement joins TRBV6-1 to TRBJ1-1, with 7 bases that match TRBD1. Germline V lookup: CDR1 MNHNS, CDR2 SASEGT. Unmatched junction bases numbered 6, after V lost 7 bases and J lost 4 bases. The CDR3 has 13 residues. The CDR3 region is CASTEDRVTEAFF. In DNA, the CDR3 is TGTGCCAGCACCGAAGACAGGGTCACTGAAGCTTTCTTT.

The gene calls are TRBV5-5 and TRBJ1-5; tentative D call: TRBD1 (5 bases). Germline V lookup: CDR1 SGHKS, CDR2 YYEKEE (reference sequence). The CDR3 totals 15 residues. The V end lost 0 bases, the J end lost 3 bases, and 10 bases lay between the germline ends. The CDR3 DNA reads as TGTGCCAGCAGCTTGGGGCAGGGATACAATCAGCCCCAGCATTTT. Encoded protein: CASSLGQGYNQPQHF.